What follows are 11 T cell receptor beta chains derived from one specimen sequenced in a study of blood T cell repertoires in COVID-19. Assay used: immunoSEQ multiplex PCR; TCRdb lists only in-frame clones, some missing. The profile shows roughly 200,000 clones, roughly 76% of them singletons. The sequencing sample was made of peripheral blood. These TCRs come from a woman aged 45-65 years with active or convalescent COVID-19.

The chain is built from TRBV5-4 and TRBJ1-4; a possible D gene is TRBD1 (6 bases). The CDR3 is 14 residues long. V shed 1 base and J shed 6 bases, with 10 bases lying between them. CDR1 is SGHNT and CDR2 is YYREEE in the germline V gene (reference sequence). CDR3 loop: CASSLRGQDEKLFF. CDR3 bases: TGTGCCAGCAGCTTGCGGGGACAAGATGAAAAACTGTTTTTT. The whole variable domain, remainder taken from reference TRBV5-4 and TRBJ1-4, is ETGVTQSPTHLIKTRGQQVTLRCSSQSGHNTVSWYQQALGQGPQFIFQYYREEENGRGNFPPRFSGLQFPNYSSELNVNALELDDSALYLCASSLRGQDEKLFFGSGTQLSVL.

The sample holds a few counts of this clone. CDR3: CASSTRQDFSGNTIYF. CDR3 in DNA: TGTGCCAGTAGTACCCGACAGGACTTCTCTGGAAACACCATATATTTT. The rearrangement uses TRBV19 and TRBJ1-3; tentative D call: TRBD1 (6 bases). Germline lookup yields CDR1 LNHDA and CDR2 SQIVND (reference sequence). This CDR3 contains 16 residues. The V end was cut by 4 bases, the J end by 0 bases, with 13 bases between.

This sequence joins TRBV20-1 and TRBJ2-1, with 7 nucleotides matching TRBD1. Germline V CDR1 and CDR2: DFQATT, SNEGSKA (reference sequence). Unmatched junction bases numbered 5, after V lost 3 bases and J lost 9 bases. CDR3 size: 12 residues. CDR3 DNA: TGCAGTGCTAGTAAGGGGGCGGGTGAGCAGTTCTTC. Translated, it gives CSASKGAGEQFF.

A single count supports this clone. The rearrangement joins TRBV4-3 to TRBJ1-6, with 7 bases matching TRBD1. J gave up 0 bases and V 2 bases, and 10 bases lay outside the gene matches. In germline, CDR1 is LGHNA, CDR2 YSLEER. The CDR3 length is 19 residues. The CDR3 bases are TGCGCCAGCAGCCAAATGACAGGGATTGGCAGCTCCTATAATTCACCCCTCCACTTT. Protein: CASSQMTGIGSSYNSPLHF.

The V gene is TRBV7-2, the J gene TRBJ2-5; no reliable D call. Germline CDR1 SGHTA, CDR2 FQGNSA. Trimming removed 4 bases from V and 0 bases from J, with 9 bases in between. The CDR3 consists of 14 residues. Here the CDR3 DNA reads TGTGCCAGCAGCTGGAGCTGGTACCAAGAGACCCAGTACTTC. Translated: CASSWSWYQETQYF.

CDR3 region: CASSWQGRFCSPLHF. CDR3 nucleotides: TGTGCCAGCAGTTGGCAGGGGCGGTTTTGTTCACCCCTCCACTTT. The V gene is TRBV6-5, the J gene TRBJ1-6; tentative D call: TRBD1 (6 bases). V was cut by 4 bases and J by 9 bases, with 16 bases left in between. This CDR3 is built from 15 residues. Germline CDR1 reads MNHEY; CDR2 reads SVGAGI.

This chain connects TRBV6-2 or TRBV6-3 to TRBJ2-7; no definite D call. The V end was cut by 0 bases, the J end by 2 bases, with 5 bases between. Germline-derived CDR1 and CDR2 are MNHEY and SVGEGT. The CDR3 has 13 amino acids. CDR3 amino acids: CASSYSEAYEQYF. The CDR3 DNA reads as TGTGCCAGCAGTTACTCCGAGGCCTACGAGCAGTACTTC.

The V call is TRBV12-3 or TRBV12-4, the J call TRBJ2-7; TRBD2 might be the D (6 bases). This CDR3 spans 13 amino acids. Between the trimmed V and J ends, which lost 5 bases and 5 bases, there was a span of 13 bases. The CDR3 loop is CASSPGAGHEQYF. DNA of the CDR3: TGTGCCAGCAGTCCCGGGGCGGGGCACGAGCAGTACTTC.

The chain links TRBV6-5 to TRBJ2-3, with D possibly TRBD1 on 5 matching bases. CDR1 is MNHEY and CDR2 is SVGAGI in the germline V gene. Trimming took off 5 bases at V and 3 bases at J, with 15 bases between the two ends. This CDR3 spans 15 amino acids. CDR3 DNA sequence: TGTGCCAGCAGTAGCAGGGTCAGCTTAACAGATACGCAGTATTTT. Its translation: CASSSRVSLTDTQYF.

The chain is built from TRBV7-9 and TRBJ1-5; tentative D call: TRBD1 (6 bases). CDR1 is SEHNR, CDR2 FQNEAQ, per germline (reference sequence). The CDR3 is made up of 15 amino acids. Trimming removed 1 base from V and 0 bases from J, with 7 bases in between. The DNA for the CDR3 is TGTGCCAGCAGCTTAGGGGGGCTTAGCAATCAGCCCCAGCATTTT. Translation: CASSLGGLSNQPQHF.

The genes are TRBV2 and TRBJ2-3; tentative D call: TRBD2 (6 bases). CDR3 length equals 15 residues. The germline V and J ends were trimmed by 5 bases and 5 bases, with 17 bases remaining between them. Germline V gene sequence: CDR1 SNHLY, CDR2 FYNNEI. Here the CDR3 DNA reads TGTGCCAGCAGTCGACTAGGACAAGTCCAAGATACGCAGTATTTT. Protein sequence: CASSRLGQVQDTQYF.